The 32 T cell receptor beta chains reported below all come from one sample, sequenced in a study of shared clonotypes between healthy human individuals. Here immunoSEQ multiplex PCR was the method, and the copy in TCRdb shows in-frame clones only, minus some. The table includes about 820,000 clones, approximately 92% detected once. Cells designated naive CD8 were CD45RO-negative and were positively selected for CCR7, with terminally differentiated effector memory CD45RA+ cells excluded. Material for sequencing was naive CD8+ T cells sorted from blood. Every receptor here comes from a man between 25 and 39 years old in good health.

This chain uses TRBV7-9 with TRBJ2-1; D could derive from TRBD1 or TRBD2 (5 bases each). The germline V gene has CDR1 SEHNR and CDR2 FQNEAQ (reference sequence). This CDR3 has 16 amino acids. V lost 5 bases to trimming and J lost 0 bases, with 14 bases between them. CDR3 loop: CASSQTPGRSYNEQFF. CDR3 in DNA: TGTGCCAGCAGCCAGACGCCGGGGCGCTCCTACAATGAGCAGTTCTTC.

The chain couples TRBV9 to TRBJ2-2; no clear D gene. CDR1 is SGDLS, CDR2 YYNGEE, per germline. The CDR3 is made up of 13 amino acids. V lost 6 bases and J lost 7, with 13 bases in between. The CDR3 DNA reads TGTGCCAGCACCAGTTCAGTTGGCGGGGAGCTGTTTTTT. Amino acids: CASTSSVGGELFF. The full variable domain, completed using reference TRBV9 and TRBJ2-2, is DSGVTQTPKHLITATGQRVTLRCSPRSGDLSVYWYQQSLDQGLQFLIQYYNGEERAKGNILERFSAQQFPDLHSELNLSSLELGDSALYFCASTSSVGGELFFGEGSRLTVL.

CDR3 nucleotide sequence: TGTGCCAGCAGCGTTAAAGCCCTTCCCCCCACAGATACGCAGTATTTT. It translates to CASSVKALPPTDTQYF. The gene calls are TRBV9 and TRBJ2-3, with no clear D. The CDR3 consists of 16 residues. Germline CDR1 SGDLS, CDR2 YYNGEE. The ends were cut back, 2 bases at V and 2 bases at J, with 15 bases in the middle.

The rearrangement joins TRBV30 to TRBJ2-1, with TRBD2 matching 12 bases. CDR1 and CDR2 (germline): GTSNPN, SVGIG (reference sequence). Germline trimming cut 5 bases from V and 9 bases from J; bases unmatched to any gene: 20. This CDR3 contains 18 residues. The CDR3 region has the DNA TGTGCCTGGGAAAGGACTGACCGACTAGCGGGAGATGCCGGTGAGCAGTTCTTC. The encoded protein is CAWERTDRLAGDAGEQFF. The entire variable domain, with the rest obtained from reference TRBV30 and TRBJ2-1, is as follows: SQTIHQWPATLVQPVGSPLSLECTVEGTSNPNLYWYRQAAGRGLQLLFYSVGIGQISSEVPQNLSASRPQDRQFILSSKKLLLSDSGFYLCAWERTDRLAGDAGEQFFGPGTRLTVL.

The rearrangement uses TRBV30 and TRBJ2-4; D uncertain. CDR3 length equals 13 residues. CDR1 is GTSNPN and CDR2 is SVGIG in the germline V gene (reference sequence). Trimming shortened V by 3 bases and J by 0 bases, and 6 bases separated the two germline ends. Here the CDR3 DNA reads TGTGCCTGGAGACCACCAGCCAAAAACATTCAGTACTTC. Protein sequence: CAWRPPAKNIQYF.

The rearrangement joins TRBV7-2 to TRBJ1-5; D perhaps matches TRBD1 (5 bases). V dropped 5 bases and J dropped 0 bases, with 11 bases sitting between them. Germline V gives CDR1 SGHTA, CDR2 FQGNSA. The CDR3 totals 15 residues. In DNA, the CDR3 is TGTGCCAGCAGCATTGACAGCGGTAGCAATCAGCCCCAGCATTTT. Translated: CASSIDSGSNQPQHF.

With respect to this clone: Within the sample, other DNA sequences also encode this same CDR3. The chain is built from TRBV9 and TRBJ2-2; D gene uncertain. The CDR3 consists of 12 residues. V lost 0 bases to trimming and J lost 8 bases, with 5 bases between them. Germline V lookup: CDR1 SGDLS, CDR2 YYNGEE. This chain's CDR3 is CASSVEGGELFF. The CDR3 region has the DNA TGTGCCAGCAGCGTAGAAGGAGGGGAGCTGTTTTTT.

The count of this clone is one. Other DNA sequences in this sample translate to the same CDR3. The V and J genes are TRBV6-1 and TRBJ2-7; no reliable D call. This CDR3 comprises 12 residues. Germline V CDR1 and CDR2: MNHNS, SASEGT. V lost 3 bases and J 0 bases, leaving 3 bases between the germline ends. CDR3 DNA sequence: TGTGCCAGCAGTGATTACTCCTACGAGCAGTACTTC. This gives the protein CASSDYSYEQYF.

The CDR3 spells CASSYSGGRGEQFF. CDR3 nucleotide sequence: TGTGCCAGCAGTTACTCAGGCGGTCGTGGTGAGCAGTTCTTC. V and J are TRBV6-5 and TRBJ2-1; D is ambiguous. Per germline, CDR1 MNHEY and CDR2 SVGAGI. The CDR3 runs to 14 residues. Trimming took off 0 bases at V and 9 bases at J, with 12 bases between the two ends.

This clone came up once. V usage is TRBV11-2 and J usage is TRBJ2-1; 9 nucleotides agree with TRBD1. CDR1 and CDR2 from the germline V gene are SGHAT and FQNNGV. Unmatched junction bases numbered 6, after V lost 3 bases and J lost 6 bases. This CDR3 comprises 15 residues. The CDR3 sequence: CASSLGTGMINEQFF. The CDR3 DNA reads as TGTGCCAGCAGCTTGGGGACAGGGATGATCAATGAGCAGTTCTTC.

The J gene is TRBJ2-7, the V gene TRBV28, with D possibly matching TRBD1 (6 bases). Between the trimmed V and J ends, which lost 1 base and 4 bases, there was a span of 11 bases. Per the germline V gene, CDR1 is MDHEN and CDR2 is SYDVKM. This CDR3 comprises 14 residues. The CDR3 DNA is TGTGCCAGCAGTTTATCAAGGACAGTTTACGAGCAGTACTTC. It yields the protein CASSLSRTVYEQYF.

The chain links TRBV7-2 to TRBJ2-1; tentative D call: TRBD1 (5 bases). Germline-derived CDR1 and CDR2 are SGHTA and FQGNSA. The germline V and J ends were trimmed by 1 base and 8 bases, with 15 bases remaining between them. The CDR3 covers 15 residues. Here the CDR3 DNA reads TGTGCCAGCAGCTTAGACTTAAACACAGGCGATGAGCAGTTCTTC. Its translation: CASSLDLNTGDEQFF.

The chain couples TRBV7-7 to TRBJ2-1, with 8 nucleotides matching TRBD1. In germline, CDR1 is SSHAT, CDR2 FNYEAQ (reference sequence). V was clipped by 1 base and J by 2 bases; unmatched bases: 1. CDR3 length: 15 residues. CDR3 DNA sequence: TGTGCCAGCAGCTTAGACAGGGGGACCTACAATGAGCAGTTCTTC. Protein product: CASSLDRGTYNEQFF.

The CDR3 nucleotides are TGTGCCAGCCTAGGGTCCTGGACCTATGGCTACACCTTC. Translating it yields CASLGSWTYGYTF. The genes are TRBV6-5 and TRBJ1-2; D unclear. This CDR3 is built from 13 residues. From germline, CDR1 is MNHEY and CDR2 SVGAGI. V lost 8 bases and J lost 4, with 14 bases in between.

The rearrangement uses TRBV13 and TRBJ2-7; 10 nucleotides agree with TRBD2. V dropped 2 bases and J dropped 5; count of bases not matched to a gene: 15. CDR3 size: 18 residues. Germline V gives CDR1 PRHDT, CDR2 FYEKMQ (reference sequence). CDR3 nucleotides: TGTGCCAGCAGCTTACTAGCGGGAGCGACCCTCTACTCGGACGAGCAGTACTTC. Encoded protein: CASSLLAGATLYSDEQYF. Drawing the rest from reference TRBV13 and TRBJ2-7, the complete variable domain is AAGVIQSPRHLIKEKRETATLKCYPIPRHDTVYWYQQGPGQDPQFLISFYEKMQSDKGSIPDRFSAQQFSDYHSELNMSSLELGDSALYFCASSLLAGATLYSDEQYFGPGTRLTVT.

This clone was detected only once. The same CDR3 also results from other DNA sequences found in this sample. This sequence joins TRBV28 and TRBJ2-1; D not resolved. Germline assignment: CDR1 MDHEN and CDR2 SYDVKM. V shed 3 bases and J shed 0 bases, with 6 bases lying between them. This CDR3 is built from 14 residues. In DNA form, the CDR3 reads TGTGCCAGCAGTTTTCTATCCTCCTACAATGAGCAGTTCTTC. Translated, it gives CASSFLSSYNEQFF.

The V and J genes are TRBV28 and TRBJ2-1, with a weak D call TRBD2 (5 bases). V was trimmed by 3 bases and J by 6 bases, leaving 12 bases between them. Germline CDR1 MDHEN, CDR2 SYDVKM. CDR3 size: 14 residues. DNA of the CDR3: TGTGCCAGCAGTTTGCGTCTAGCTGGCAATGAGCAGTTCTTC. Translation: CASSLRLAGNEQFF. Combining the CDR3 with reference TRBV28 and TRBJ2-1 gives the whole variable domain DVKVTQSSRYLVKRTGEKVFLECVQDMDHENMFWYRQDPGLGLRLIYFSYDVKMKEKGDIPEGYSVSREKKERFSLILESASTNQTSMYLCASSLRLAGNEQFFGPGTRLTVL.

Concerning this clone: Other DNA sequences in the sample encode the same CDR3. The chain links TRBV6-5 to TRBJ1-1; D gene unclear. This CDR3 is built from 13 residues. Germline loops: CDR1 MNHEY, CDR2 SVGAGI. Trimming stripped 1 base from V and 2 bases from J, with 5 bases between. The CDR3 region has the DNA TGTGCCAGCAGTTACTACCTCAACACTGAAGCTTTCTTT. Translated: CASSYYLNTEAFF.

The chain employs TRBV11-2 and TRBJ2-7, with 10 bases lining up with TRBD2. CDR3 size: 16 residues. Germline assignment: CDR1 SGHAT and CDR2 FQNNGV. V lost 5 bases, J lost 6 bases, and 13 bases stayed unmatched. CDR3 amino acids: CASSPRPGLAELEQYF. CDR3 coding DNA: TGTGCCAGCAGCCCTCGGCCAGGACTAGCGGAGCTCGAGCAGTACTTC.

This clone was detected once. The V gene is TRBV6-7, the J gene TRBJ2-5; TRBD1 aligns across 9 bases. TRBV6-7 is identified as an open reading frame with a role that is uncertain. The V and J ends lost 9 bases and 6 bases, in that order; junction bases with no gene match: 8. The CDR3 is 13 residues long. The CDR3 DNA reads TGTGCCAGGAAACAGGGGGCCGCAAAGACCCAGTACTTC. It is translated as CARKQGAAKTQYF.

Here the CDR3 DNA reads TGTGCCAGCAGCGCAACCGGGACTAGCGGGGGGCAAGAGACCCAGTACTTC. Translation gives CASSATGTSGGQETQYF. The chain joins TRBV7-9 to TRBJ2-5, with TRBD2 matching over 15 bases. Germline CDR1 and CDR2: SEHNR and FQNEAQ (reference sequence). The CDR3 extends over 17 amino acids. The J segment lost 2 bases and the V segment lost 5 bases, leaving 6 bases of the junction unmatched. Using reference TRBV7-9 and TRBJ2-5 for the parts outside the CDR3, the full variable domain is DTGVSQNPRHKITKRGQNVTFRCDPISEHNRLYWYRQTLGQGPEFLTYFQNEAQLEKSRLLSDRFSAERPKGSFSTLEIQRTEQGDSAMYLCASSATGTSGGQETQYFGPGTRLLVL.

The genes are TRBV6-5 and TRBJ1-4, with D possibly matching TRBD1 (5 bases). In germline, CDR1 is MNHEY, CDR2 SVGAGI. Trimming took 7 bases from V and 8 from J, leaving 14 bases between them. The CDR3 is 13 residues long. Here the CDR3 DNA reads TGTGCCAGCAACGAGGGGTTCGGCGAAAAACTGTTTTTT. This encodes CASNEGFGEKLFF.

The rearrangement joins TRBV30 to TRBJ2-5; TRBD2 is a possible D gene (5 bases). Gene TRBJ2-7 matches the end of the DNA better, so the J call may be wrong. The CDR3 is made up of 12 amino acids. Germline V CDR1 and CDR2: GTSNPN, SVGIG (reference sequence). The CDR3 sequence is CAWRRVGYEQYF. CDR3 nucleotide sequence: TGTGCCTGGAGGAGGGTTGGCTACGAGCAGTACTTC.

This chain connects TRBV4-3 to TRBJ1-1; D not certain. Trimming removed 2 bases from V and 3 bases from J, with 7 bases in between. The length of the CDR3 is 13 residues. Germline V lookup: CDR1 LGHNA, CDR2 YSLEER. Written as DNA, the CDR3 is TGCGCCAGCAGCCAAAATACCGACACTGAAGCTTTCTTT. Its translation: CASSQNTDTEAFF.

The chain recombines TRBV7-3 with TRBJ2-5; D perhaps matches TRBD1 (6 bases). Between the trimmed V and J ends, which lost 5 bases and 5 bases, there was a span of 18 bases. CDR3 length: 15 amino acids. Germline-derived CDR1 and CDR2 are SGHTA and FQGTGA. CDR3 sequence (DNA): TGTGCCAGCAGCCCGACAGGAGTAGAAGGGGAGACCCAGTACTTC. It translates to CASSPTGVEGETQYF.

In its sample, this clone was seen once. This chain uses TRBV11-2 with TRBJ1-1; a possible D gene is TRBD1 (5 bases). Germline-derived CDR1 and CDR2 are SGHAT and FQNNGV. The CDR3 is 17 residues long. Trimming took 5 bases from V and 1 from J, leaving 20 bases between them. CDR3 nucleotides: TGTGCCAGCAGCCCGGGACCCCAACACGGGACGAACACTGAAGCTTTCTTT. Translation gives CASSPGPQHGTNTEAFF.

This clone appeared a single time. The rearrangement joins TRBV27 to TRBJ2-5; the match to TRBD1 covers 11 bases. Trimming at V came to 7 bases and at J to 5 bases, leaving 9 bases not matched to a gene. From germline, CDR1 is MNHEY and CDR2 SMNVEV (reference sequence). This CDR3 has 15 residues. The CDR3, as DNA: TGTGCCAGCACCCCGGACAGGGGGCGACGGGAGACCCAGTACTTC. Translated: CASTPDRGRRETQYF.

The J gene is TRBJ2-7, the V gene TRBV6-5; 9 nucleotides line up with TRBD1. Germline CDR1 is MNHEY and CDR2 is SVGAGI. With 5 bases clipped from V and 7 bases from J, the junction kept 9 bases outside the gene matches. CDR3 size: 14 residues. The CDR3 coding sequence is TGTGCCAGCAGTGCGGGACAGGGTCCCAAGGAGCAGTACTTC. The encoded protein is CASSAGQGPKEQYF.

The chain joins TRBV29-1 to TRBJ2-2; D uncertain. Per germline, CDR1 SQVTM and CDR2 ANQGSEA. The CDR3 extends over 14 amino acids. Trimming removed 3 bases at V and 3 bases at J, with 11 bases between. DNA for the CDR3: TGCAGCGTTGACAAGGCTAGGGACACCGGGGAGCTGTTTTTT. This gives the protein CSVDKARDTGELFF.

This clone has just one count. The V gene is TRBV30, the J gene TRBJ2-1; D is unresolved. Germline CDR1 reads GTSNPN; CDR2 reads SVGIG (reference sequence). This CDR3 is built from 13 residues. The V end lost 5 bases, the J end lost 2 bases, and 10 bases lay between the germline ends. In DNA form, the CDR3 reads TGTGCCTGGTCGATGGGAACCTACAATGAGCAGTTCTTC. It yields the protein CAWSMGTYNEQFF.

This sequence joins TRBV28 and TRBJ1-2; 7 nucleotides match TRBD1. Trimming removed 6 bases from V and 1 base from J; junction bases left unmatched: 5. The CDR3 loop spans 14 amino acids. Germline-derived CDR1 and CDR2 are MDHEN and SYDVKM. CDR3 sequence reads: CASSLTGNNYGYTF. The CDR3 nucleotides read TGTGCCAGCAGCTTGACAGGGAATAACTATGGCTACACCTTC.

The chain carries TRBV7-9 and TRBJ2-1; D ambiguous. Between the trimmed V and J ends, which lost 5 bases and 6 bases, there was a span of 14 bases. The CDR3 consists of 14 residues. The V gene's germline CDR1 is SEHNR and CDR2 FQNEAQ (reference sequence). The CDR3 sequence is CASSPGNGVNEQFF. Written as DNA, the CDR3 is TGTGCCAGCAGCCCAGGTAATGGGGTCAATGAGCAGTTCTTC. The entire variable domain, with the rest obtained from reference TRBV7-9 and TRBJ2-1, is as follows: DTGVSQNPRHKITKRGQNVTFRCDPISEHNRLYWYRQTLGQGPEFLTYFQNEAQLEKSRLLSDRFSAERPKGSFSTLEIQRTEQGDSAMYLCASSPGNGVNEQFFGPGTRLTVL.